The 26 T cell receptor beta chains reported below all come from one sample, sequenced in a study of HIV-infected patients and healthy controls. Whole blood was used without fractionation, so all unsorted peripheral T cells were included. About 500 ng RNA was reverse transcribed with alpha and beta constant-region primers. Using multiplexing indices, alpha and beta chain libraries were generated apart by chain-specific third strand synthesis. TCRdb used MiXCR to reprocess the 5' RACE reads, holding one entry per CDR3 protein. Of about 16,000 distinct CDR3 sequences in the sample, under 10% were seen once. The sample comprised blood. These receptor sequences come from an adult in good health.

This clonotype was counted ten times or more. The chain combines TRBV6-5 with TRBJ2-3, with 10 bases matching TRBD1. The germline V gene has CDR1 MNHEY and CDR2 SVGAGI. Trimming removed 1 base from V and 1 base from J; junction bases left unmatched: 2. The CDR3 contains 16 residues. CDR3 bases: TGTGCCAGCAGTTACTTCGGACAGGGGGGCACAGATACGCAGTATTTT. Translated, it gives CASSYFGQGGTDTQYF.

This clonotype was recorded many times. V usage is TRBV11-1 and J usage is TRBJ2-1, with D tentatively TRBD2 (6 bases). The V and J ends lost 2 bases and 5 bases respectively, with 10 bases between them. Germline V gene lookup returns CDR1 SGHAT and CDR2 FQDESV (reference sequence). The length of the CDR3 is 14 residues. For the CDR3, the DNA is TGTGCCAGCAGCTTAACTGCGGGGCACAATGAGCAGTTCTTC. Residues: CASSLTAGHNEQFF.

This clonotype was counted ten times or more. The chain couples TRBV29-1 to TRBJ2-3; D possibly corresponds to TRBD2 (5 bases). Germline V CDR1 and CDR2: SQVTM, ANQGSEA. This CDR3 comprises 13 residues. V lost 2 bases to trimming and J lost 5 bases, with 11 bases between them. The CDR3 reads CSVESEAGDTQYF. The CDR3 coding sequence is TGCAGCGTTGAATCTGAGGCGGGAGATACGCAGTATTTT.

This clonotype has a count of ten or more. The chain joins TRBV28 to TRBJ1-1, with D hard to call. V lost 8 bases, J lost 1 base, and 23 bases lay in between. There are 17 residues in the CDR3. Per germline, CDR1 MDHEN and CDR2 SYDVKM. For the CDR3, the DNA is TGTGCCAGCGCGTCCGCCCAAGGCCCCTCCGAGAACACTGAAGCTTTCTTT. Its protein product is CASASAQGPSENTEAFF.

This clonotype showed up many times. The V call is TRBV6-1, the J call TRBJ1-2; 8 bases line up with TRBD1. The CDR3 length is 16 residues. Germline lookup yields CDR1 MNHNS and CDR2 SASEGT. V was pared by 7 bases and J by 3 bases, with 13 bases of the junction left unmatched. CDR3 sequence: CASTGQGLRGDYGYTF. The CDR3 coding sequence is TGTGCCAGCACCGGACAGGGACTACGAGGAGACTATGGCTACACCTTC.

This clonotype is deemed medium-sized. The V gene is TRBV11-1, the J gene TRBJ2-3; D is unresolved. Between the trimmed V and J ends, which lost 0 bases and 10 bases, there was a span of 5 bases. CDR3 length: 11 amino acids. Germline V gives CDR1 SGHAT, CDR2 FQDESV (reference sequence). CDR3 protein: CASSLAHAQYF. The CDR3, as DNA: TGTGCCAGCAGCTTAGCGCACGCGCAGTATTTT.

This clonotype was detected ten times or more. The chain combines TRBV7-9 with TRBJ2-7; D remains unclear. CDR1 and CDR2 from the germline V gene are SEHNR and FQNEAQ (reference sequence). The CDR3 is 10 residues long. The V end lost 6 bases, the J end lost 4 bases, and 4 bases lay between the germline ends. The CDR3 nucleotides are TGTGCCAGCAGGGGATACGAGCAGTACGTC. Protein product: CASRGYEQYV.

This clonotype showed up many times. The chain carries TRBV10-3 and TRBJ2-3, with 10 bases identical to TRBD2. V dropped 3 bases and J dropped 6; count of bases not matched to a gene: 12. There are 17 residues in the CDR3. Germline V gene sequence: CDR1 ENHRY, CDR2 SYGVKD. The CDR3 region is CAISDPAGGPDEDTQYF. CDR3 bases: TGTGCCATCAGTGATCCAGCGGGAGGGCCCGATGAGGATACGCAGTATTTT.

This clonotype occurred many times. The chain combines TRBV12-3 or TRBV12-4 with TRBJ2-2; D remains ambiguous. V was trimmed by 3 bases and J by 8 bases, leaving 10 bases between them. This CDR3 comprises 13 residues. The CDR3 region is CASSLDPPGELFF. In nucleotides, the CDR3 is TGTGCCAGCAGTTTGGACCCCCCGGGGGAGCTGTTTTTT.

The chain has TRBV28 and TRBJ2-7, with no clear D. The CDR3 length is 11 residues. CDR1 is MDHEN, CDR2 SYDVKM, per germline. V lost 7 bases and J 4 bases, leaving 8 bases between the germline ends. This chain's CDR3 is CASISPYEQYF. The DNA of the CDR3 is TGTGCCAGCATCTCCCCTTACGAGCAGTACTTC.

This clonotype was detected many times. The chain recombines TRBV7-9 with TRBJ2-5; tentatively, D is TRBD1 or TRBD2 (5 bases each). The CDR3 totals 17 residues. The germline V gene has CDR1 SEHNR and CDR2 FQNEAQ (reference sequence). With 5 bases removed from V and 0 bases from J, the gap between germline ends came to 19 bases. In DNA, the CDR3 is TGTGCCAGCAGCCAAATTTTGAGGGGATCGTACCAAGAGACCCAGTACTTC. Amino acids: CASSQILRGSYQETQYF.

This clonotype appeared a few times. The chain combines TRBV24-1 with TRBJ1-1; the D gene is possibly TRBD1 (5 bases). Germline loops: CDR1 KGHDR, CDR2 SFDVKD. V dropped 5 bases and J dropped 5 bases, with 11 bases sitting between them. The CDR3 is made up of 13 amino acids. The CDR3 DNA reads TGTGCCACCAGTGTTGGGGCCTGGACTGAAGCTTTCTTT. Residues: CATSVGAWTEAFF.

The table lists this clonotype with many counts. The genes are TRBV5-1 and TRBJ2-5; D is undetermined. This CDR3 has 14 amino acids. Germline lookup yields CDR1 SGHRS and CDR2 YFSETQ. Trimming stripped 0 bases from V and 5 bases from J, with 11 bases between. The CDR3 DNA is TGCGCCAGCAGCTTGGCAGGAGACTTGGAGACCCAGTACTTC. As protein: CASSLAGDLETQYF. The variable domain in full, with the rest retrieved from reference TRBV5-1 and TRBJ2-5, is KAGVTQTPRYLIKTRGQQVTLSCSPISGHRSVSWYQQTPGQGLQFLFEYFSETQRNKGNFPGRFSGRQFSNSRSEMNVSTLELGDSALYLCASSLAGDLETQYFGPGTRLLVL.

By its share, this clonotype is medium-sized. V and J are TRBV20-1 and TRBJ2-1; 13 nucleotides agree with TRBD2. This CDR3 is 18 amino acids long. The V gene end was trimmed by 6 bases and the J gene end by 0 bases; junction bases not matched to a gene: 11. Germline V lookup: CDR1 DFQATT, CDR2 SNEGSKA (reference sequence). The CDR3, as DNA: TGCAGTGCCCCACTAGCGGGAGGGCCAACTTCCTCCTACAATGAGCAGTTCTTC. The encoded protein is CSAPLAGGPTSSYNEQFF.

This clonotype was found many times. V usage is TRBV19 and J usage is TRBJ1-1; possibly TRBD1 for D (5 bases). V lost 3 bases to trimming and J lost 9 bases, with 20 bases between them. The CDR3 runs 15 residues. CDR1 LNHDA and CDR2 SQIVND come from the germline V gene (reference sequence). The CDR3 nucleotides are TGTGCCAGTAGTATGACTACCAACCTCCCAGGGAAAGCTTTCTTT. Its protein is CASSMTTNLPGKAFF.

This clonotype appeared many times. The genes are TRBV30 and TRBJ2-1; 9 positions agree with TRBD2. V was pared by 0 bases and J by 7 bases, with 4 bases of the junction left unmatched. CDR3 size: 14 residues. Germline CDR1 reads GTSNPN; CDR2 reads SVGIG (reference sequence). The DNA of the CDR3 is TGTGCCTGGAGTGTACACAGCGGGAGGAATGAGCAGTTCTTC. Its translation: CAWSVHSGRNEQFF.

The CDR3 loop is CASSRSGLHNQPQHF. The CDR3 DNA reads as TGTGCCAGCAGCCGATCGGGACTGCACAATCAGCCCCAGCATTTT. The V call is TRBV6-5, the J call TRBJ1-5, with D perhaps matching TRBD1 (5 bases). From germline, CDR1 is MNHEY and CDR2 SVGAGI. CDR3 length equals 15 residues. V was clipped by 6 bases and J by 3 bases, with 15 bases between them.

V is TRBV4-1 and J is TRBJ2-3; 9 positions match TRBD2. V shed 0 bases, J shed 5 bases, and the junction held 18 bases outside the gene matches. Germline assignment: CDR1 MGHRA and CDR2 YSYEKL. The CDR3 sequence is 20 residues long. CDR3 sequence: CASSQDLTRGRARQKDTQYF. The CDR3 DNA follows: TGCGCCAGCAGCCAAGATTTGACTCGCGGGAGGGCCCGTCAAAAAGATACGCAGTATTTT.

In regard to this clonotype: Being one base from a much bigger clone, this may be a read error. The V gene is TRBV27, the J gene TRBJ2-3; 7 positions agree with TRBD1. CDR1 MNHEY and CDR2 SMNVEV come from the germline V gene (reference sequence). This CDR3 contains 16 residues. The CDR3 coding sequence is TGTGCCAGCAGTTCCTATTTAGGGGGCGGCACAGATACGGAGTATTTT. Protein sequence: CASSSYLGGGTDTEYF.

This clonotype was seen many times. V gene TRBV2 combines with J gene TRBJ1-2; D gene unclear. The germline CDR1 and CDR2 sequences are SNHLY and FYNNEI. Trimming took off 0 bases at V and 4 bases at J, with 6 bases between the two ends. The length of the CDR3 is 13 residues. Here the CDR3 DNA reads TGTGCCAGCAGTGAAGCTCCCGGCTATGGCTACACCTTC. Amino acid sequence: CASSEAPGYGYTF.

By share of the sample, this clonotype is medium-sized. This rearrangement joins TRBV4-3 to TRBJ2-1, with 8 bases identical to TRBD2. V lost 5 bases and J lost 9; bases outside the gene matches: 6. The CDR3 contains 13 residues. CDR1 LGHNA and CDR2 YSLEER come from the germline V gene. CDR3 in amino acids: CASSWERESEQFF. The CDR3 DNA reads TGCGCCAGCAGCTGGGAGCGGGAGAGTGAGCAGTTCTTC.

The V and J genes are TRBV6-5 and TRBJ2-2; D ambiguous. This CDR3 region has 17 residues. Per germline, CDR1 MNHEY and CDR2 SVGAGI. Trimming pared 7 bases from V and 1 base from J, leaving 19 bases between. The DNA of the CDR3 is TGTGCCAGCACGGTGGGATCGTATCTTTGGAACACCGGGGAGCTGTTTTTT. This sequence encodes CASTVGSYLWNTGELFF.

The rearrangement joins TRBV9 to TRBJ2-1; the match to TRBD2 covers 10 bases. Germline CDR1 reads SGDLS; CDR2 reads YYNGEE. The CDR3 runs to 17 residues. The V and J ends lost 4 bases and 4 bases, in that order; junction bases with no gene match: 11. CDR3 nucleotide sequence: TGTGCCAGCAGCCCTGGAGAGCGGGAGGGCCCGTACAATGAGCAGTTCTTC. Protein: CASSPGEREGPYNEQFF.

This rearrangement joins TRBV5-4 to TRBJ2-7; 7 bases match TRBD2. This CDR3 has 14 amino acids. The germline CDR1 and CDR2 sequences are SGHNT and YYREEE (reference sequence). The V gene end was trimmed by 2 bases and the J gene end by 9 bases; junction bases not matched to a gene: 11. In DNA, the CDR3 is TGTGCCAGCAGCTTTTCGGGACTAAGGTCGGTGCAGTACTTC. This codes for CASSFSGLRSVQYF. The full variable domain, with the rest looked up from reference TRBV5-4 and TRBJ2-7, is ETGVTQSPTHLIKTRGQQVTLRCSSQSGHNTVSWYQQALGQGPQFIFQYYREEENGRGNFPPRFSGLQFPNYSSELNVNALELDDSALYLCASSFSGLRSVQYFGPGTRLTVT.

This clonotype occurred a few times. The V and J genes are TRBV12-3 or TRBV12-4 and TRBJ2-2, with a possible D match to TRBD2 (5 bases). Trimming removed 5 bases at V and 0 bases at J, with 10 bases between. The CDR3 spans 15 residues. CDR3 DNA: TGTGCCAGCAGTCAAATTAGCGCGAACACCGGGGAGCTGTTTTTT. It encodes CASSQISANTGELFF.

This chain joins TRBV5-1 and TRBJ2-3; the D is unclear. Germline CDR1 reads SGHRS; CDR2 reads YFSETQ. This CDR3 has 16 amino acids. Deletions cut 4 bases from V and 3 bases from J, with 18 bases between. The CDR3: CASSRDRLAPTDTQYF. DNA of the CDR3: TGCGCCAGCAGCCGCGATAGATTAGCACCGACAGATACGCAGTATTTT.